Here is one T cell receptor (beta chain) with its context. The antigen remains undetermined. Between the trimmed V and J ends, which lost 7 bases and 0 bases, there was a span of 13 bases. This CDR3 contains 16 residues. CDR1 and CDR2 from the germline V gene are LNHDA and SQIVND (reference sequence). The assay was immunoSEQ multiplex PCR, and TCRdb's table has in-frame clones only and misses some. Among 140,000 or so clones listed, about 92% were seen once. This entry is derived from a study of T cell responses to AZD1222 COVID-19 vaccine. Notes on the study in general: Nearly half of spike-specific TCRs reportedly go after variant regions that carry no mutations. Clonal diversity may have been underestimated, and the donors were mostly white British, with more females than males. Without day 14 samples, only post-peak T cell repertoires were studied.

The V gene is TRBV19, the J gene TRBJ2-6, with no clear D. The receptor's source is an adult who had recovered from COVID-19. Source: peripheral blood, taken after recovery from COVID-19. The CDR3 sequence is CASMGQADSGANVLTF. Written as DNA, the CDR3 is TGTGCCAGTATGGGCCAGGCCGACTCTGGGGCCAACGTCCTGACTTTC.